This T cell receptor beta chain appears in the sequencing data of a study of control samples from healthy donors and cancer patients (dated by TCRdb to the early 2020s). Of note for this clone: What this receptor recognizes is not known. No base quality values were provided; no much bigger clone lies one nucleotide off.

The receptor library was made with the immunoSEQ multiplex PCR assay. TCRdb obtained this table from immuneACCESS and retained in-frame rearrangements with V and J assigned. These tables miss some clones; where compared with another copy, unresolved V genes account for less than half of the shortfall, and the remainder is unexplained. The table for this sample lists about 150,000 clones; 80% to 90% of them were counted only once. The top ten clones comprise about 1.7% of the sample. Taken from the germline V gene, the CDR1 and CDR2 loops are SGHRS and YFSETQ. The CDR3 runs 15 residues from the cysteine to the phenylalanine. The kept DNA is CDR3 alone, 45 bases in frame from the first base. V lost 3 bases and J lost 1 base; the stretch between them is 12 bases long.

The sequenced material came from blood. The TCR originated in a man aged 18 to 29 in good health. The chain is encoded by TRBV5-1 joined to TRBJ2-3; TRBD1 is a possible D gene, resting on 5 matching bases. The nucleotide sequence is TGCGCCAGCAGCTGGGGCCCGGACGGCACAGATACGCAGTATTTT. Its amino acids are CASSWGPDGTDTQYF.